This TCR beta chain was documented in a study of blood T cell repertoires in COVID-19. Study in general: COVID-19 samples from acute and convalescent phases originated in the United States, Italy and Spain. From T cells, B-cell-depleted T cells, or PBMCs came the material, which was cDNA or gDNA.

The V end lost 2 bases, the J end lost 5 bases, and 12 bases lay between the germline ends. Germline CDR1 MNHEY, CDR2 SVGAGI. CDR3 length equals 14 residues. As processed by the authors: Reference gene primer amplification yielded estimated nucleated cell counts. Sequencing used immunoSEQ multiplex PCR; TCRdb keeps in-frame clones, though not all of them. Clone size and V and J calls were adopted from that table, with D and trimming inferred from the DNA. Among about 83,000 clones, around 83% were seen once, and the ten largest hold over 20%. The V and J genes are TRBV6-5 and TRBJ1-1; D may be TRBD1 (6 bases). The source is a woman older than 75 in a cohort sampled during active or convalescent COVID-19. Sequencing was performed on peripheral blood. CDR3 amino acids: CASSYMGAQTEAFF. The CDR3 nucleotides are TGTGCCAGCAGTTACATGGGGGCGCAGACTGAAGCTTTCTTT.